The T cell receptor (beta chain) under discussion was sequenced for a study of circulating CD8 cells and anti-PD-1 response in melanoma. Sorting of live CD3+CD8+TCRalphabeta+ cells by PD-1 and/or TIGIT gave four subsets. TCR libraries were prepared from 15 ng of total RNA with the QIAseq Immune Repertoire TCR panel. MiXCR was run by TCRdb on the reads, yielding one entry per CDR3 protein. The sample lists fewer than 550 distinct CDR3 sequences, around 6% seen once, with more than 25% in the top ten. Germline V gene sequence: CDR1 SGDLS, CDR2 YYNGEE. V dropped 4 bases and J dropped 0 bases, with 17 bases sitting between them. The CDR3 has 16 amino acids. By share, this clonotype counts as medium-sized.

The source of this sequence is a human donor with melanoma. The source material was CD8+ T cells from PBMCs, sampled at baseline or after one month of anti-PD-1 therapy (not recorded which). V usage is TRBV9 and J usage is TRBJ2-7; D may be TRBD1 (5 bases). The CDR3 here is CASSSSPGASSYEQYF. CDR3 nucleotide sequence: TGTGCCAGCAGCTCTTCCCCTGGGGCCAGCTCCTACGAGCAGTACTTC.